The clone carrying this T cell receptor beta chain was seen only a few times. Its antigen remains unknown. This entry comes from a study of T cells after yellow fever vaccination. This CDR3 is 13 amino acids long. The germline gives CDR1 GTSNPN, CDR2 SVGIG (reference sequence). The V end was cut by 3 bases, the J end by 1 base, with 10 bases between. Study-level findings and limits: CD4 and CD8 compartments shared a small share of clonotypes. Most primary-vaccination clones recurred post-booster (approximately 96% CD4, just over 85% CD8).

TCRdb reprocessed the 5' RACE reads with MiXCR, giving one entry per CDR3 protein. The data show about 260,000 distinct CDR3 sequences, over 10% seen once. This specimen was CD4+ T cells sorted from PBMCs, taken 45 days after the yellow fever booster vaccination. The rearrangement uses TRBV30 and TRBJ2-7; weak D call: TRBD1 (6 bases). The receptor was derived from a man younger than 40 who received the YFV17D yellow fever vaccine. The CDR3 nucleotides read TGTGCCTGGAGGACCACAGGGTCCTACGAGCAGTACTTC. This codes for CAWRTTGSYEQYF. Using reference TRBV30 and TRBJ2-7 for the parts outside the CDR3, the full variable domain is SQTIHQWPATLVQPVGSPLSLECTVEGTSNPNLYWYRQAAGRGLQLLFYSVGIGQISSEVPQNLSASRPQDRQFILSSKKLLLSDSGFYLCAWRTTGSYEQYFGPGTRLTVT.